Below, 16 T cell receptor beta chains from the same sample are listed, as sequenced in a study of long-term antiretroviral therapy in people with HIV. The immunoSEQ assay was v3.0, run at survey level. The assay was immunoSEQ multiplex PCR, and TCRdb's table has in-frame clones only and misses some. Among about 22,000 clones, 88% were seen once, and the ten largest hold 6.4%. The sequenced sample was unsorted PBMCs, obtained 0.6 years after starting antiretroviral therapy. All receptors come from a man aged 55 to 69 with HIV.

On this clone itself: Its ends do not fully match the called genes, so a read error is possible. This chain joins TRBV7-7 and TRBJ2-5, with 9 bases identical to TRBD2. The CDR3 spans 17 residues. Germline values: CDR1 SSHAT, CDR2 FNYEAQ (reference sequence). This chain's CDR3 is CASSLGRSGGLGETQYF. The CDR3 DNA sequence: TGTGCTAGCAGCTTAGGGCGCAGCGGGGGGCTGGGGGAGACCCAGTACTTC.

The chain employs TRBV25-1 and TRBJ2-5, with a weak D call TRBD2 (6 bases). CDR3 length: 15 residues. The V and J ends lost 0 bases and 4 bases respectively, with 12 bases between them. Per the germline V gene, CDR1 is MGHDK and CDR2 is SYGVNS. CDR3 coding DNA: TGTGCCAGCAGTGAATACTGGCGGGAAGGAGAGACCCAGTACTTC. It specifies CASSEYWREGETQYF.

The rearrangement links TRBV18 to TRBJ2-2, with 9 bases that match TRBD2. V shed 4 bases and J 3 bases; nucleotides not matched to a gene: 3. Germline V gene sequence: CDR1 KGHSH, CDR2 LQKENI. This CDR3 comprises 15 residues. CDR3 nucleotides: TGTGCCAGCTCACTGAGACTAGCGGACACCGGGGAGCTGTTTTTT. Its protein product is CASSLRLADTGELFF.

This clone was picked up a small number of times. The chain recombines TRBV6-5 with TRBJ2-7; D ambiguous. This CDR3 is 12 amino acids long. Germline-derived CDR1 and CDR2 are MNHEY and SVGAGI. V lost 6 bases, J lost 4 bases, and 10 bases lay in between. The CDR3 reads CASSSQSYEQYF. The CDR3 region has the DNA TGTGCCAGCAGCTCGCAGTCGTACGAGCAGTACTTC.

The chain carries TRBV9 and TRBJ1-1, with TRBD1 identical over 8 bases. Germline V gene sequence: CDR1 SGDLS, CDR2 YYNGEE. The CDR3 runs to 14 residues. The ends lost 2 bases at V and 1 base at J; junction bases unmatched: 1. The chain's CDR3 is CASSVTGANTEAFF. CDR3 nucleotide sequence: TGTGCCAGCAGCGTGACAGGGGCGAACACTGAAGCTTTCTTT.

The chain links TRBV5-6 to TRBJ1-1, with D maybe TRBD1 (6 bases). The CDR3 contains 16 residues. The ends were cut back, 2 bases at V and 3 bases at J, with 17 bases in the middle. Germline V CDR1 and CDR2: SGHDT, YYEEEE. CDR3 DNA sequence: TGTGCCAGCAGCTTACTGGGGGGCCACCGGGACACTGAAGCTTTCTTT. As protein: CASSLLGGHRDTEAFF.

This clone was seen once. This chain joins TRBV6-1 and TRBJ2-7; D is unclear. Germline V CDR1 and CDR2: MNHNS, SASEGT. There are 13 residues in the CDR3. Between the trimmed V and J ends, which lost 3 bases and 2 bases, there was a span of 8 bases. The CDR3 sequence: CASSDSMAYEQYF. The CDR3 DNA is TGTGCCAGCAGTGACAGTATGGCCTACGAGCAGTACTTC.

This chain joins TRBV27 and TRBJ2-7; D gene ambiguous. Trimming pared 1 base from V and 6 bases from J, leaving 10 bases between. Germline values: CDR1 MNHEY, CDR2 SMNVEV (reference sequence). The CDR3 contains 13 residues. CDR3 in amino acids: CASSLYPGREQYF. CDR3 in DNA: TGTGCCAGCAGTTTATACCCCGGGCGCGAGCAGTACTTC.

V is TRBV11-2 and J is TRBJ1-1; TRBD1 aligns across 8 bases. Germline-derived CDR1 and CDR2 are SGHAT and FQNNGV. CDR3 length equals 18 residues. J was trimmed by 0 bases and V by 5 bases; bases with no gene match: 14. The CDR3 protein is CASSAISGTGFMNTEAFF. CDR3 coding DNA: TGTGCCAGCAGCGCAATCTCCGGGACAGGTTTTATGAACACTGAAGCTTTCTTT.

This chain links TRBV25-1 with TRBJ2-1; maybe TRBD1 (6 bases). CDR1 is MGHDK and CDR2 is SYGVNS in the germline V gene. This CDR3 spans 15 amino acids. The germline V and J ends were trimmed by 1 base and 15 bases, with 22 bases remaining between them. The CDR3 nucleotides read TGTGCCAGCAGTGAATTCCAGGGGCCGCCGAGGGAAGTGTTCTTC. Protein product: CASSEFQGPPREVFF. The full variable domain, in which reference TRBV25-1 and TRBJ2-1 provide the parts outside the CDR3, is EADIYQTPRYLVIGTGKKITLECSQTMGHDKMYWYQQDPGMELHLIHYSYGVNSTEKGDLSSESTVSRIRTEHFPLTLESARPSHTSQYLCASSEFQGPPREVFFGPGTRLTVL.

The gene calls are TRBV20-1 and TRBJ2-1; D remains ambiguous. The germline V gene has CDR1 DFQATT and CDR2 SNEGSKA (reference sequence). The V and J ends lost 3 bases and 8 bases respectively, with 8 bases between them. This CDR3 spans 11 amino acids. Written as DNA, the CDR3 is TGCAGTGCTAGGCGAGTGTATGAGCAGTTCTTC. It encodes CSARRVYEQFF.

The chain links TRBV18 to TRBJ2-2, with 8 bases that match TRBD2. This CDR3 contains 16 residues. V lost 2 bases, J lost 1 base, and 3 bases stayed unmatched. CDR1 and CDR2 (germline): KGHSH, LQKENI. The CDR3 spells CASSPGGGLNTGELFF. CDR3 sequence (DNA): TGTGCCAGCTCACCAGGCGGGGGGCTGAACACCGGGGAGCTGTTTTTT.

The chain has TRBV4-1 and TRBJ2-5; 10 positions agree with TRBD2. This CDR3 spans 15 amino acids. The germline V gene encodes CDR1 MGHRA and CDR2 YSYEKL. The trim removed 2 bases at V and 3 bases at J, leaving 3 bases unmatched. CDR3 DNA sequence: TGCGCCAGCAGCCAAACCAGCGGGAGGGAAGAGACCCAGTACTTC. Translation gives CASSQTSGREETQYF.

The V call is TRBV6-5, the J call TRBJ2-7; TRBD2 is a possible D gene (6 bases). The CDR3 has 14 amino acids. V lost 6 bases, J lost 1 base, and 13 bases lay in between. Per germline, CDR1 MNHEY and CDR2 SVGAGI. The CDR3 region is CASRTEGPSYEQYF. For the CDR3, the DNA is TGTGCCAGCAGAACGGAGGGCCCGTCCTACGAGCAGTACTTC.

This rearrangement joins TRBV9 to TRBJ2-3; D unresolved. This CDR3 is built from 15 residues. V was shortened by 3 bases and J by 2 bases, with 13 bases between the two germline ends. Germline loops: CDR1 SGDLS, CDR2 YYNGEE. The DNA of the CDR3 is TGTGCCAGCAGCGCCAATCCCACTGACACAGATACGCAGTATTTT. Amino acid sequence: CASSANPTDTDTQYF.

The chain links TRBV7-2 to TRBJ1-1; D possibly corresponds to TRBD1 (5 bases). The CDR3 is 14 residues long. Germline lookup yields CDR1 SGHTA and CDR2 FQGNSA. The germline V and J ends were trimmed by 1 base and 4 bases, with 10 bases remaining between them. CDR3 sequence: CASSLGPGSTEAFF. CDR3 in DNA: TGTGCCAGCAGCTTAGGCCCAGGGAGCACTGAAGCTTTCTTT.